This TCR beta chain was captured in a study of cytomegalovirus exposure and HLA in healthy donors. Broader study findings: HLA-A and HLA-B allele assignments for most subjects were reportedly predicted accurately using TCR beta sequences. Some TCR beta chains (164 of them) were listed as cytomegalovirus-associated.

Healthy bone marrow donors made up the cohort. Unrecorded immune exposures were likely, despite nominal health at sampling. Concerning this clone itself: Its matching antigen is unknown.

With 60 Vbeta and 13 Jbeta primers, the PCR was carried out. Clones were read by immunoSEQ multiplex PCR, and TCRdb kept only the in-frame ones, dropping some. The table lists around 110,000 clones, around 66% of them singletons, with about 8% in the top ten. The CDR3 extends over 14 amino acids. The germline gives CDR1 SQVTM, CDR2 ANQGSEA. V was cut by 3 bases and J by 1 base, with 12 bases left in between. The chain joins TRBV29-1 to TRBJ1-1; a possible D gene is TRBD1 (6 bases). The sequence was obtained from a woman in her thirties or forties in good health and CMV-seropositive. Source material: PBMCs. The DNA of the CDR3 is TGCAGCGTTGACCCAGGGGAGGGGAACACTGAAGCTTTCTTT. Translated: CSVDPGEGNTEAFF.